This note documents a single T cell receptor (beta chain) sequence. The entry originates in a study of cytomegalovirus exposure and HLA in healthy donors. The ends were cut back, 2 bases at V and 3 bases at J, with 13 bases in the middle. This CDR3 spans 15 amino acids. Germline assignment: CDR1 MNHNS and CDR2 SASEGT. PCR employed 60 Vbeta and 13 Jbeta primers. Sequencing was performed with immunoSEQ multiplex PCR; in TCRdb, only in-frame clones are kept and a portion is missing. The sample contains around 140,000 clones, 75% to 80% of which appear only once. This chain links TRBV6-1 with TRBJ1-1; D is possibly TRBD1 (6 bases). Sequencing was performed on PBMCs. This receptor was obtained from a woman between 18 and 29 years old in good health and CMV-seropositive. The CDR3 region has the DNA TGTGCCAGCAGTGAATGGGGCAGGGGATACACTGAAGCTTTCTTT. Amino acids: CASSEWGRGYTEAFF.